This paragraph covers one T cell receptor beta chain sequence. Its antigen is unknown. The record originates from a study of T cells in localized non-small cell lung cancer. Overall study findings and caveats: Measurement of T cell clonality placed uninvolved adjacent lung highest, above the level in tumor.

Assay: immunoSEQ multiplex PCR; the TCRdb copy retains only in-frame clones and omits some. The sample consists of 31,000 or so clones, just under 80% of them appearing once. This specimen was peripheral blood, taken before any cancer treatment. The receptor comes from a male donor older than 55 with stage III squamous cell lung carcinoma.

The CDR3 sequence is CASRGTGRGNQPQHF. The CDR3 DNA follows: TGTGCCAGCAGGGGGACAGGGAGAGGCAATCAGCCCCAGCATTTT. The rearrangement joins TRBV2 to TRBJ1-5; 9 bases align to TRBD1. V was clipped by 6 bases and J by 2 bases; unmatched bases: 5. This CDR3 is built from 15 residues. Germline CDR1 reads SNHLY; CDR2 reads FYNNEI. The whole variable domain, filled in from reference TRBV2 and TRBJ1-5, reads EPEVTQTPSHQVTQMGQEVILRCVPISNHLYFYWYRQILGQKVEFLVSFYNNEISEKSEIFDDQFSVERPDGSNFTLKIRSTKLEDSAMYFCASRGTGRGNQPQHFGDGTRLSIL.